The 12 T cell receptor beta chains below all came from one sample that was sequenced in a study of T cell repertoires in cytomegalovirus infection. TCRdb reprocessed the reads with MiXCR, giving one entry per CDR3 protein. The repertoire holds hundreds of thousands of distinct CDR3 sequences, roughly 36% seen once, with 2.5% to 3.5% in the top ten. What was sequenced was PBMCs. The origin of the receptors is a human donor in good health (CMV status not recorded). Some clones in this sample may be carry-over from other donors' samples.

This clonotype was seen a few times. The rearrangement joins TRBV6-5 to TRBJ2-1, with D maybe TRBD2 (7 bases). V was clipped by 4 bases and J by 10 bases, with 14 bases between them. The CDR3 is 13 residues long. CDR1 is MNHEY, CDR2 SVGAGI, per germline. This CDR3 is CASSWGGGREQFF. In DNA form, the CDR3 reads TGTGCCAGCAGTTGGGGGGGGGGGCGAGAGCAGTTCTTC.

This clonotype was counted only a few times. This chain connects TRBV19 to TRBJ1-1; TRBD1 aligns across 11 bases. CDR1 is LNHDA, CDR2 SQIVND, per germline (reference sequence). CDR3 length: 16 residues. V lost 8 bases and J lost 1; bases outside the gene matches: 9. The CDR3, as DNA: TGTGCCAGTGGGGGACAGGGGGGTAGCGGGAACACTGAAGCTTTCTTT. Amino acid sequence: CASGGQGGSGNTEAFF.

This clonotype was recorded a few times. The chain links TRBV7-6 to TRBJ1-3, with D unresolved. The CDR3 length is 15 residues. The ends were cut back, 1 base at V and 1 base at J, with 8 bases in the middle. The germline gives CDR1 SGHVS, CDR2 FNYEAQ. CDR3 sequence reads: CASSLEAASGNTIYF. DNA of the CDR3: TGTGCCAGCAGCTTAGAGGCAGCTTCTGGAAACACCATATATTTT.

This clonotype was seen more than once but under ten times. This chain links TRBV7-9 with TRBJ1-1; TRBD1 is a possible D gene (5 bases). The length of the CDR3 is 16 residues. V lost 5 bases, J lost 1 base, and 17 bases lay in between. Germline CDR1 is SEHNR and CDR2 is FQNEAQ (reference sequence). CDR3 protein: CASSRSGASGNTEAFF. CDR3 bases: TGTGCCAGCAGCCGCTCTGGGGCCTCCGGGAACACTGAAGCTTTCTTT. The full variable domain, in which reference TRBV7-9 and TRBJ1-1 provide the parts outside the CDR3, is DTGVSQNPRHKITKRGQNVTFRCDPISEHNRLYWYRQTLGQGPEFLTYFQNEAQLEKSRLLSDRFSAERPKGSFSTLEIQRTEQGDSAMYLCASSRSGASGNTEAFFGQGTRLTVV.

The V gene is TRBV6-8, the J gene TRBJ2-5; the D gene is possibly TRBD1 (6 bases). CDR3 length: 15 residues. V was shortened by 5 bases and J by 5 bases, with 18 bases between the two germline ends. From germline, CDR1 is MNHGY and CDR2 SAAAGT. The CDR3 DNA reads as TGTGCCAGCAGTGCTCAAGGGACAACCGGGGAGACCCAGTACTTC. Translated: CASSAQGTTGETQYF.

The chain recombines TRBV5-5 with TRBJ2-1, with 7 nucleotides matching TRBD2. With V trimmed by 4 bases and J by 10 bases, 14 bases remained unmatched. The CDR3 runs 15 residues. Germline V gene data show CDR1 as SGHKS and CDR2 as YYEKEE (reference sequence). The CDR3 DNA sequence: TGTGCCAGCAGCGTTGGGGGGGACCTCAACGGGGAGCAGTTCTTC. Protein sequence: CASSVGGDLNGEQFF.

Only a few counts were recorded for this clonotype. J is TRBJ2-1 and V is TRBV19; the D is unclear. V was clipped by 4 bases and J by 6 bases, with 13 bases between them. CDR1 is LNHDA and CDR2 is SQIVND in the germline V gene (reference sequence). CDR3 size: 14 residues. CDR3 loop: CASSTVLVVNEQFF. CDR3 nucleotide sequence: TGTGCCAGTAGTACCGTCCTAGTGGTCAATGAGCAGTTCTTC.

This clonotype was seen ten or more times. This sequence joins TRBV7-6 and TRBJ2-1; D not certain. Germline V gene lookup returns CDR1 SGHVS and CDR2 FNYEAQ. V lost 0 bases, J lost 7 bases, and 10 bases lay in between. The CDR3 covers 14 residues. This CDR3 reads CASSLAETRNEQFF. In DNA form, the CDR3 reads TGTGCCAGCAGCTTAGCTGAGACCCGTAATGAGCAGTTCTTC.

The V gene is TRBV12-5, the J gene TRBJ2-3, with D tentatively TRBD2 (6 bases). Trimming removed 5 bases from V and 0 bases from J, with 15 bases in between. This CDR3 is 16 amino acids long. CDR1 is LGHNT, CDR2 FRNRAP, per germline. The CDR3 loop reads CASGPPLARSTDTQYF. DNA for the CDR3: TGTGCTAGTGGTCCACCCCTAGCGCGTAGCACAGATACGCAGTATTTT.

Concerning this clonotype itself: Given the absence of the conserved phenylalanine or tryptophan at the CDR3 end, a read error is likely. The chain has TRBV7-8 and TRBJ2-7; D possibly uses TRBD1 or TRBD2 (5 bases each). Germline CDR1 reads SGHVS; CDR2 reads FQNEAQ. The CDR3 is made up of 16 amino acids. V was trimmed by 5 bases and J by 2 bases, leaving 19 bases between them. As DNA, the CDR3 is TGTGCCAGCAGCCCATATTCCGGGGCGGGTACCTACGAGCAGTACCTC. This codes for CASSPYSGAGTYEQYL.

V usage is TRBV12-3 or TRBV12-4 and J usage is TRBJ2-5, with D maybe TRBD2 (7 bases). The CDR3 contains 14 residues. Trimming removed 3 bases at V and 5 bases at J, with 13 bases between. In DNA, the CDR3 is TGTGCCAGCAGTTTTTCAGGGAGGGGGGAGACCCAGTACTTC. It encodes CASSFSGRGETQYF.

The chain joins TRBV29-1 to TRBJ2-1; D may be TRBD1 or TRBD2 (5 bases each). This CDR3 has 17 amino acids. Looked up from germline, CDR1 is SQVTM and CDR2 is ANQGSEA. V gave up 1 base and J gave up 0 bases, with 16 bases separating them. CDR3: CSVEAINSDSSYNEQFF. In DNA, the CDR3 is TGCAGCGTTGAAGCCATTAATAGCGACAGCTCCTACAATGAGCAGTTCTTC.